This entry lists 20 T cell receptor beta chains sequenced from one sample in a study of shared clonotypes between healthy human individuals (dated by TCRdb to 2019 to 2021). CD8 naive samples were CD45RO-negative cells positively selected for CCR7, giving a CD45RA+CCR7+ population that excluded TemRA cells. Library construction relied on the immunoSEQ multiplex PCR assay. TCRdb carries this immuneACCESS record with in-frame sequences only. Its versions omit some clonotypes, under half of them owing to an unresolved V gene in the studies checked, with the rest unexplained. A total of millions of clones appear in this sample, under 95% of them only once. 1.5% to 2% of the sample comes from the top ten. The specimen sequenced was naive CD8+ T cells from PBMCs. The sample's cell subset or site label is to be understood as: CD45RA+CCR7+. The receptor set was obtained from a man between 18 and 35 years old in good health. Some clones in this sample may be carry-over from other donors' samples.

This chain connects TRBV7-6 to TRBJ2-1; TRBD2 agrees at 13 bases. Germline V gives CDR1 SGHVS, CDR2 FNYEAQ. This CDR3 has 17 residues. The V segment lost 1 base and the J segment 7 bases; nucleotides outside the gene matches: 7. The CDR3 DNA reads as TGTGCCAGCAGCTTAGAAAGAGAGGGACTAGCGGGAAATGAGCAGTTCTTC. Its translation: CASSLEREGLAGNEQFF.

The V gene is TRBV5-6, the J gene TRBJ2-7, with D perhaps TRBD2 (6 bases). This CDR3 contains 14 residues. The V end was cut by 4 bases, the J end by 3 bases, with 14 bases between. Germline V CDR1 and CDR2: SGHDT, YYEEEE. CDR3 protein: CASSPGVADYEQYF. CDR3 nucleotide sequence: TGTGCCAGCAGCCCCGGGGTAGCGGACTACGAGCAGTACTTC.

The CDR3 here is CASSVNRDTLTDTQYF. The DNA of the CDR3 is TGTGCCAGCAGCGTAAACCGGGACACCCTCACAGATACGCAGTATTTT. The gene calls are TRBV9 and TRBJ2-3, with TRBD1 as a possible D gene (6 bases). The CDR3 consists of 16 residues. Germline CDR1 reads SGDLS; CDR2 reads YYNGEE. V lost 1 base to trimming and J lost 2 bases, with 14 bases between them.

About this clone: Other DNA sequences in this specimen translate into the identical CDR3. The V call is TRBV7-9, the J call TRBJ2-3; a weak D match, TRBD1 (5 bases). CDR1 is SEHNR, CDR2 FQNEAQ, per germline (reference sequence). Trimming shortened V by 5 bases and J by 4 bases, and 16 bases separated the two germline ends. The length of the CDR3 is 15 residues. The CDR3, as DNA: TGTGCCAGCAGCCCTGCCTCAGGGCGAGCAGATACGCAGTATTTT. It translates to CASSPASGRADTQYF.

The V call is TRBV28, the J call TRBJ1-2; maybe TRBD1 (5 bases). The CDR3 runs 15 residues. Germline values: CDR1 MDHEN, CDR2 SYDVKM. The V end was cut by 3 bases, the J end by 10 bases, with 21 bases between. The CDR3 DNA is TGTGCCAGCAGTTTTTGCCGAGGGACGGATTGTGACTACACCTTC. Translated: CASSFCRGTDCDYTF.

The V call is TRBV9, the J call TRBJ2-2, with D perhaps matching TRBD1 (5 bases). The CDR3 sequence is 14 residues long. Germline V gives CDR1 SGDLS, CDR2 YYNGEE. V lost 7 bases and J lost 7, with 17 bases in between. The CDR3 coding sequence is TGTGCCAGCGGCCCGCCCCAGGGCAGCGGGGAGCTGTTTTTT. This encodes CASGPPQGSGELFF.

The rearrangement uses TRBV15 and TRBJ2-4; possible D gene TRBD1, 5 bases. With 2 bases removed from V and 0 bases from J, the gap between germline ends came to 11 bases. Germline V gene sequence: CDR1 LNHNV, CDR2 YYDKDF (reference sequence). CDR3 length: 16 residues. CDR3 sequence (DNA): TGTGCCACCAGCAGAAAACAGGTACTAGCCAAAAACATTCAGTACTTC. Its translation: CATSRKQVLAKNIQYF.

The J gene is TRBJ2-6, the V gene TRBV5-1; 7 bases are shared with TRBD2. V lost 4 bases, J lost 6 bases, and 16 bases stayed unmatched. Germline V gene data show CDR1 as SGHRS and CDR2 as YFSETQ. CDR3 length: 18 amino acids. CDR3 bases: TGCGCCAGCAGCCTTTTGGCGGGGGTCCTTAGTTCGGCCAACGTCCTGACTTTC. It encodes CASSLLAGVLSSANVLTF.

The chain combines TRBV28 with TRBJ2-1; the D gene is possibly TRBD2 (5 bases). CDR3 size: 12 residues. V lost 3 bases to trimming and J lost 7 bases, with 7 bases between them. Germline V lookup: CDR1 MDHEN, CDR2 SYDVKM. In DNA form, the CDR3 reads TGTGCCAGCAGTTTTACTAGTAATGAGCAGTTCTTC. Protein sequence: CASSFTSNEQFF.

The chain uses TRBV30 and TRBJ2-2; D possibly corresponds to TRBD1 (5 bases). Germline CDR1 and CDR2: GTSNPN and SVGIG (reference sequence). V lost 5 bases and J lost 0, with 10 bases in between. CDR3 length: 14 amino acids. In DNA, the CDR3 is TGTGCCTGGCAGGGTTTGGCGAACACCGGGGAGCTGTTTTTT. This translates into CAWQGLANTGELFF. The whole variable domain, remainder taken from reference TRBV30 and TRBJ2-2, is SQTIHQWPATLVQPVGSPLSLECTVEGTSNPNLYWYRQAAGRGLQLLFYSVGIGQISSEVPQNLSASRPQDRQFILSSKKLLLSDSGFYLCAWQGLANTGELFFGEGSRLTVL.

The chain couples TRBV27 to TRBJ2-1, with D unclear. The V end was cut by 5 bases, the J end by 7 bases, with 6 bases between. The CDR3 sequence is 11 residues long. Per the germline V gene, CDR1 is MNHEY and CDR2 is SMNVEV (reference sequence). The CDR3 DNA reads TGTGCCAGCAGTGTGGCAAATGAGCAGTTCTTC. Protein product: CASSVANEQFF.

The chain joins TRBV4-1 to TRBJ1-2; perhaps TRBD1 as D (6 bases). Per the germline V gene, CDR1 is MGHRA and CDR2 is YSYEKL. V lost 0 bases and J 6 bases, leaving 26 bases between the germline ends. The CDR3 runs 19 residues. The CDR3 loop is CASSQDPLLPGQSVDGYTF. CDR3 in DNA: TGCGCCAGCAGCCAAGATCCGCTTCTACCGGGACAAAGTGTGGATGGCTACACCTTC.

V and J are TRBV19 and TRBJ2-7; 11 bases are a match to TRBD1. The CDR3 totals 14 residues. Looked up from germline, CDR1 is LNHDA and CDR2 is SQIVND (reference sequence). V lost 3 bases and J lost 6; bases outside the gene matches: 4. CDR3 coding DNA: TGTGCCAGTAGTATTACCGGGACAGGGGGCGAGCAGTACTTC. It yields the protein CASSITGTGGEQYF.

The rearrangement joins TRBV4-1 to TRBJ2-1, with TRBD2 matching 15 bases. Germline CDR1 and CDR2: MGHRA and YSYEKL. V lost 4 bases and J lost 8; bases outside the gene matches: 6. The CDR3 consists of 16 residues. The CDR3 loop reads CASSPPGLAGGYEQFF. DNA for the CDR3: TGCGCCAGCAGCCCACCGGGACTAGCGGGAGGCTATGAGCAGTTCTTC.

The rearrangement uses TRBV11-2 and TRBJ2-7, with 11 bases fitting TRBD1. The CDR3 is made up of 15 amino acids. The germline CDR1 and CDR2 sequences are SGHAT and FQNNGV. V trimming: 1 base; J trimming: 5 bases; junction bases outside the gene matches: 4. This chain's CDR3 is CASSLGTGGWHEQYF. CDR3 nucleotides: TGTGCCAGCAGCTTAGGGACAGGGGGCTGGCACGAGCAGTACTTC.

This clone appeared once. This sequence joins TRBV28 and TRBJ2-7; 7 bases match TRBD1. CDR1 MDHEN and CDR2 SYDVKM come from the germline V gene. The length of the CDR3 is 14 residues. V lost 1 base, J lost 4 bases, and 4 bases stayed unmatched. The CDR3 DNA reads TGTGCCAGCAGTTTATCGGGACAGACGTACGAGCAGTACTTC. Translating it yields CASSLSGQTYEQYF.

CDR3 coding DNA: TGCACCAGCAGCCAATTCGGTTCTAGCGAGATTAGTGTCTCCTACGAGCAGTACTTC. The encoded protein is CTSSQFGSSEISVSYEQYF. This chain connects TRBV1 to TRBJ2-7; TRBD2, the table's D call, lacks a check against the DNA. TRBV1 is shown as a pseudogene. The CDR3 runs 19 residues.

J is TRBJ2-2 and V is TRBV4-1; no clear D gene. CDR3 size: 14 residues. Between the trimmed V and J ends, which lost 0 bases and 3 bases, there was a span of 5 bases. Looked up from germline, CDR1 is MGHRA and CDR2 is YSYEKL. Here the CDR3 reads CASSQDMHTGELFF. CDR3 in DNA: TGCGCCAGCAGCCAAGATATGCACACCGGGGAGCTGTTTTTT.

The gene calls are TRBV29-1 and TRBJ2-1; TRBD2 agrees at 8 bases. Per germline, CDR1 SQVTM and CDR2 ANQGSEA. There are 15 residues in the CDR3. V lost 6 bases and J lost 7; bases outside the gene matches: 14. CDR3: CSVGSGGAGVNEQFF. In nucleotides, the CDR3 is TGCAGCGTCGGGTCTGGTGGAGCGGGAGTTAATGAGCAGTTCTTC.

V is TRBV4-1 and J is TRBJ2-7; 11 nucleotides match TRBD2. The junction had 5 bases not matched to a gene; V was cut back by 1 base and J by 0 bases. Germline V gene sequence: CDR1 MGHRA, CDR2 YSYEKL. The CDR3 totals 17 residues. CDR3 amino acids: CASSQVSTSGISYEQYF. CDR3 nucleotide sequence: TGCGCCAGCAGCCAAGTATCGACTAGCGGGATCTCCTACGAGCAGTACTTC.